This is a list of T cell receptor beta chains from one sample in a study of metastatic and nonmetastatic thyroid tumors. With MiXCR, TCRdb called clones anew from the PCR reads. In the table there are 35,000 to 45,000 clones, 20% to 25% of which are singletons. Sequenced sample: blood. These receptors came from a female donor with papillary thyroid cancer or a benign thyroid nodule (not recorded which). Some clones in this sample may be carry-over from other donors' samples. CDR3s include the opening cysteine and the closing phenylalanine or tryptophan. The D gene is left open where the match is weak. Where a row states a size, it is once, few, many or the class of an expanded clone; other rows omit it.

V gene: TRBV4-1
J gene: TRBJ2-3
clone size: many
D gene: .
CDR3 protein: CASSQDNQGDTQYF
CDR3 DNA: TGCGCCAGCAGCCAAGATAATCAGGGAGATACGCAGTATTTT

V gene: TRBV5-1
J gene: TRBJ1-1
clone size: .
D gene: .
CDR3 protein: CASSPDRFPNTEAFF
CDR3 DNA: TGCGCCAGCAGCCCGGACCGGTTTCCGAACACTGAAGCTTTCTTT

V gene: TRBV9
J gene: TRBJ2-3
clone size: many
D gene: .
CDR3 protein: CASSVSLMGTDTQYF
CDR3 DNA: TGTGCCAGCAGCGTAAGTCTAATGGGCACAGATACGCAGTATTTT

V gene: TRBV15
J gene: TRBJ2-3
clone size: many
D gene: .
CDR3 protein: CATSGRVADTQYF
CDR3 DNA: TGTGCCACCAGCGGCAGGGTCGCGGATACGCAGTATTTT

V gene: TRBV3-1
J gene: TRBJ2-5
clone size: .
D gene: .
CDR3 protein: CASSLARGAQYF
CDR3 DNA: TGTGCCAGCAGTCTTGCCCGGGGAGCGCAGTACTTC

V gene: TRBV27
J gene: TRBJ2-7
clone size: few
D gene: TRBD1
CDR3 protein: CASSPDRAGYEQYF
CDR3 DNA: TGTGCCAGCAGTCCCGACAGGGCCGGCTACGAGCAGTACTTC

V gene: TRBV30
J gene: TRBJ1-6
clone size: .
D gene: .
CDR3 protein: CAWNPGNFDSPLHF
CDR3 DNA: TGTGCCTGGAACCCAGGGAATTTTGATTCACCCCTCCACTTT

V gene: TRBV28
J gene: TRBJ2-3
clone size: .
D gene: TRBD2
CDR3 protein: CASRSIAGADTQYF
CDR3 DNA: TGTGCCAGCAGAAGTATAGCGGGAGCAGATACGCAGTATTTT

V gene: TRBV28
J gene: TRBJ1-1
clone size: few
D gene: .
CDR3 protein: CASNFRGAKAFF
CDR3 DNA: TGTGCCAGCAATTTTAGGGGGGCCAAAGCTTTCTTT

V gene: TRBV11-2
J gene: TRBJ1-4
clone size: many
D gene: TRBD1
CDR3 protein: CASSTGTGEEKLFF
CDR3 DNA: TGTGCCAGCAGCACCGGGACAGGGGAGGAAAAACTGTTTTTT

V gene: TRBV28
J gene: TRBJ1-2
clone size: few
D gene: .
CDR3 protein: CASSSGTANYGHTF
CDR3 DNA: TGTGCCAGCAGTTCCGGTACAGCTAACTATGGCCACACCTTC

V gene: TRBV11-2
J gene: TRBJ2-1
clone size: .
D gene: TRBD2
CDR3 protein: CASSLPGGNEQFF
CDR3 DNA: TGTGCCAGCAGCTTACCGGGAGGCAATGAGCAGTTCTTC

V gene: TRBV18
J gene: TRBJ2-7
clone size: once
D gene: .
CDR3 protein: CASARGTPDYYEQYF
CDR3 DNA: TGTGCCAGCGCGCGCGGGACTCCCGACTACTACGAGCAGTACTTC

V gene: TRBV7-8
J gene: TRBJ1-6
clone size: many
D gene: TRBD1
CDR3 protein: CASSLASTGGSPLHF
CDR3 DNA: TGTGCCAGCAGCTTAGCCTCGACAGGGGGTTCACCCCTCCACTTT

V gene: TRBV12-3/TRBV12-4
J gene: TRBJ1-1
clone size: few
D gene: .
CDR3 protein: CASSLDRYTEAFF
CDR3 DNA: TGTGCCAGCAGTTTGGATAGATACACTGAAGCTTTCTTT

V gene: TRBV5-1
J gene: TRBJ2-7
clone size: many
D gene: .
CDR3 protein: CASSSLTVHEQYF
CDR3 DNA: TGCGCCAGCAGCTCCCTAACGGTTCACGAGCAGTACTTC

V gene: TRBV20-1
J gene: TRBJ1-3
clone size: .
D gene: .
CDR3 protein: CSARDRQPRGPGNTIYF
CDR3 DNA: TGCAGTGCTAGAGACAGGCAACCCAGGGGCCCTGGAAACACCATATATTTT

V gene: TRBV11-3
J gene: TRBJ2-7
clone size: few
D gene: .
CDR3 protein: CASSSSRWSEQYF
CDR3 DNA: TGTGCCAGCAGTTCCTCCCGGTGGTCCGAGCAGTACTTC

V gene: TRBV20-1
J gene: TRBJ1-1
clone size: many
D gene: .
CDR3 protein: CSATMLGGTEAFF
CDR3 DNA: TGCAGTGCGACCATGCTTGGGGGCACTGAAGCTTTCTTT

V gene: TRBV18
J gene: TRBJ2-3
clone size: many
D gene: .
CDR3 protein: CASSRTTVGTDTQYF
CDR3 DNA: TGTGCCAGCTCACGTACTACCGTTGGCACAGATACGCAGTATTTT

V gene: TRBV9
J gene: TRBJ2-3
clone size: many
D gene: TRBD2
CDR3 protein: CASSAGLAGVGDTQYF
CDR3 DNA: TGTGCCAGCAGCGCAGGACTAGCGGGAGTAGGAGATACGCAGTATTTT

V gene: TRBV12-5
J gene: TRBJ2-1
clone size: .
D gene: .
CDR3 protein: CASGLRTLAGDEQFF
CDR3 DNA: TGTGCTAGTGGTTTGCGTACACTGGCTGGGGATGAGCAGTTCTTC

V gene: TRBV11-2
J gene: TRBJ1-2
clone size: many
D gene: TRBD1
CDR3 protein: CASSLERGLGYTF
CDR3 DNA: TGTGCCAGCAGCTTAGAAAGGGGGCTTGGCTACACCTTC

V gene: TRBV13
J gene: TRBJ2-3
clone size: .
D gene: TRBD1
CDR3 protein: CAASTPTSPIGTGIWKDTQYF
CDR3 DNA: TGTGCCGCCAGCACCCCAACCAGTCCGATCGGGACAGGGATCTGGAAAGATACGCAGTATTTT

V gene: TRBV20-1
J gene: TRBJ1-1
clone size: .
D gene: .
CDR3 protein: CSARLVAGTEAFF
CDR3 DNA: TGCAGTGCTAGATTGGTAGCGGGCACTGAAGCTTTCTTT

V gene: TRBV4-2
J gene: TRBJ1-4
clone size: .
D gene: TRBD1
CDR3 protein: CASSQDGTGGGEKLFF
CDR3 DNA: TGTGCCAGCAGCCAAGATGGGACAGGGGGCGGAGAAAAGCTGTTTTTT

V gene: TRBV6-1
J gene: TRBJ1-5
clone size: .
D gene: TRBD1
CDR3 protein: CASSEATGANQPQHF
CDR3 DNA: TGTGCCAGCAGTGAAGCGACAGGGGCCAATCAGCCCCAGCATTTT

V gene: TRBV19
J gene: TRBJ1-3
clone size: many
D gene: .
CDR3 protein: CASSIAHSDSSGNTIYF
CDR3 DNA: TGTGCCAGTAGTATCGCCCATTCGGACAGCTCTGGAAACACCATATATTTT

V gene: TRBV28
J gene: TRBJ2-7
clone size: .
D gene: .
CDR3 protein: CASSLAGPRVNEQYF
CDR3 DNA: TGTGCCAGCAGTTTAGCAGGTCCCCGTGTGAACGAGCAGTACTTC

V gene: TRBV9
J gene: TRBJ2-7
clone size: .
D gene: TRBD2
CDR3 protein: CASSDGTSYEQYF
CDR3 DNA: TGTGCCAGCAGCGACGGGACTAGTTACGAGCAGTACTTC

V gene: TRBV20-1
J gene: TRBJ2-7
clone size: many
D gene: TRBD1
CDR3 protein: CSASRTGEFHEQYF
CDR3 DNA: TGCAGTGCTAGTAGGACAGGGGAATTTCACGAGCAGTACTTC

V gene: TRBV20-1
J gene: TRBJ2-2
clone size: .
D gene: .
CDR3 protein: CSAIGAGANTGELFF
CDR3 DNA: TGCAGTGCTATTGGAGCGGGCGCGAACACCGGGGAGCTGTTTTTT

V gene: TRBV20-1
J gene: TRBJ2-3
clone size: many
D gene: TRBD2
CDR3 protein: CSSTAGGSTDTQYF
CDR3 DNA: TGCAGTTCCACAGCGGGAGGGAGCACAGATACGCAGTATTTT

V gene: TRBV6-1
J gene: TRBJ1-1
clone size: few
D gene: .
CDR3 protein: CANSADPAMNTEAFF
CDR3 DNA: TGTGCCAACAGTGCCGACCCGGCTATGAACACTGAAGCTTTCTTC

V gene: TRBV19
J gene: TRBJ2-7
clone size: .
D gene: TRBD2
CDR3 protein: CASQSSAGGPYEQYF
CDR3 DNA: TGTGCCAGTCAAAGTTCGGCGGGAGGGCCCTACGAGCAGTACTTC

V gene: TRBV11-3
J gene: TRBJ2-1
clone size: many
D gene: .
CDR3 protein: CASSYLGRDNEQFF
CDR3 DNA: TGTGCCAGCAGCTACCTGGGCCGGGACAATGAGCAGTTCTTC

V gene: TRBV2
J gene: TRBJ2-1
clone size: many
D gene: .
CDR3 protein: CASSGEIDKQFF
CDR3 DNA: TGTGCCAGCAGTGGAGAAATTGATAAGCAGTTCTTC

V gene: TRBV6-1
J gene: TRBJ1-2
clone size: medium-sized
D gene: TRBD1
CDR3 protein: CASRQGQEGGYTF
CDR3 DNA: TGTGCCAGCAGACAAGGACAGGAGGGGGGCTACACCTTC

V gene: TRBV28
J gene: TRBJ1-3
clone size: few
D gene: .
CDR3 protein: CASSLLGGQGNTIYF
CDR3 DNA: TGTGCCAGCAGTTTATTAGGGGGGCAGGGAAACACCATATATTTT

V gene: TRBV5-4
J gene: TRBJ1-5
clone size: many
D gene: TRBD1
CDR3 protein: CASSLSAGQGVTYSNQPQHF
CDR3 DNA: TGTGCCAGCAGCTTGAGTGCGGGACAGGGGGTAACTTATAGCAATCAGCCCCAGCATTTT

V gene: TRBV6-1
J gene: TRBJ1-6
clone size: .
D gene: .
CDR3 protein: CASSRAQGNSPLHF
CDR3 DNA: TGTGCCAGCAGTCGAGCCCAGGGGAATTCACCCCTCCACTTT

V gene: TRBV6-1
J gene: TRBJ2-7
clone size: medium-sized
D gene: .
CDR3 protein: CASASTETYEQYF
CDR3 DNA: TGTGCCAGCGCTTCGACAGAAACCTACGAGCAGTACTTC

V gene: TRBV19
J gene: TRBJ2-3
clone size: .
D gene: TRBD2
CDR3 protein: CASSPLAGGQGNTDTQYF
CDR3 DNA: TGTGCCAGTAGTCCACTAGCGGGAGGTCAGGGTAACACAGATACGCAGTATTTT

V gene: TRBV28
J gene: TRBJ2-1
clone size: many
D gene: .
CDR3 protein: CASVDRDELFDF
CDR3 DNA: TGTGCCAGCGTAGACCGGGACGAACTTTTTGACTTC

V gene: TRBV3-1
J gene: TRBJ2-3
clone size: many
D gene: TRBD1
CDR3 protein: CASSPQTGTGGITDTQYF
CDR3 DNA: TGTGCCAGCAGCCCACAAACCGGGACAGGGGGCATCACAGATACGCAGTATTTT

V gene: TRBV4-1
J gene: TRBJ2-7
clone size: .
D gene: .
CDR3 protein: CASANGTTYEQYF
CDR3 DNA: TGCGCCAGTGCGAATGGGACGACCTACGAGCAGTACTTC

V gene: TRBV7-2
J gene: TRBJ1-2
clone size: once
D gene: TRBD1
CDR3 protein: CASSSDRGLSGYTF
CDR3 DNA: TGTGCCAGCAGTTCGGACAGGGGGCTTAGTGGCTACACCTTC

V gene: TRBV20-1
J gene: TRBJ2-1
clone size: .
D gene: .
CDR3 protein: CSARDQPSGNEQFF
CDR3 DNA: TGCAGTGCTAGAGATCAACCATCGGGGAATGAGCAGTTCTTC

V gene: TRBV6-1
J gene: TRBJ2-2
clone size: .
D gene: TRBD2
CDR3 protein: CASSDSTGGAGELFF
CDR3 DNA: TGTGCCAGCAGTGACAGTACGGGAGGGGCCGGGGAGCTGTTTTTT

V gene: TRBV20-1
J gene: TRBJ2-5
clone size: many
D gene: .
CDR3 protein: CSARDGSKLGETQYF
CDR3 DNA: TGCAGTGCTAGAGATGGGAGCAAATTGGGAGAGACCCAGTACTTC

V gene: TRBV18
J gene: TRBJ2-4
clone size: many
D gene: .
CDR3 protein: CASSPQGVKNIQYF
CDR3 DNA: TGTGCCAGCTCACCACAGGGAGTTAAAAACATTCAGTACTTC

V gene: TRBV11-1
J gene: TRBJ1-6
clone size: .
D gene: .
CDR3 protein: CASSLAASRGGSPLNF
CDR3 DNA: TGTGCCAGCAGCTTAGCCGCGTCAAGAGGGGGATCACCCCTCAACTTT

V gene: TRBV15
J gene: TRBJ1-2
clone size: .
D gene: TRBD1
CDR3 protein: CATSMGQGVGYGYTF
CDR3 DNA: TGTGCCACCAGCATGGGACAGGGAGTCGGCTATGGCTACACCTTC